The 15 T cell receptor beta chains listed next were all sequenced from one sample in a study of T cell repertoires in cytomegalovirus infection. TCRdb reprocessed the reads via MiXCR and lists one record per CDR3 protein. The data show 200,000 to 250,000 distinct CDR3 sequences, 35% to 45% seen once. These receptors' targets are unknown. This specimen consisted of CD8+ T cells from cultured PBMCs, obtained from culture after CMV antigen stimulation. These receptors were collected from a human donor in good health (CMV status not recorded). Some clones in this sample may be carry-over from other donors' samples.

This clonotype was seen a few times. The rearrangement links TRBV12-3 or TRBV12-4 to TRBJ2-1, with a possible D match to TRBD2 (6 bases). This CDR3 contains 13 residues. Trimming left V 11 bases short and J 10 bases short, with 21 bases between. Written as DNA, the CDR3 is TGTGCCGCCCAGTCCGGACCGGGGGAGGAGCAGTTCTTC. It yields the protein CAAQSGPGEEQFF.

The CDR3 nucleotides read TGTGCCAGTAGAAGCACCGGGACAACTAACACTGAAGCTTTCTTT. Translating it yields CASRSTGTTNTEAFF. The V and J genes are TRBV19 and TRBJ1-1; weak D call: TRBD1 (6 bases). CDR3 length: 15 amino acids. The germline V gene has CDR1 LNHDA and CDR2 SQIVND (reference sequence). The V end was cut by 6 bases, the J end by 2 bases, with 16 bases between.

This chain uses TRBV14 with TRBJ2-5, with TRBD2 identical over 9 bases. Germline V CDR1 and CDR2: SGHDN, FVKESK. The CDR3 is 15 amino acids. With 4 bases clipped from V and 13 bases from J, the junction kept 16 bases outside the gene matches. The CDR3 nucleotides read TGTGCCAGCAGCCTACCTGGCGCTAGCGGGAACTATCTGTACTTC. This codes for CASSLPGASGNYLYF.

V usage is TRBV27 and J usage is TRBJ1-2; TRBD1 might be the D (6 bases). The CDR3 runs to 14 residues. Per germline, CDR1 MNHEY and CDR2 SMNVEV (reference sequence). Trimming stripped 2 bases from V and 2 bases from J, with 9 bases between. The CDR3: CASSLTGGNYGYTF. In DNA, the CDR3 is TGTGCCAGCAGTTTAACCGGGGGCAACTATGGCTACACCTTC.

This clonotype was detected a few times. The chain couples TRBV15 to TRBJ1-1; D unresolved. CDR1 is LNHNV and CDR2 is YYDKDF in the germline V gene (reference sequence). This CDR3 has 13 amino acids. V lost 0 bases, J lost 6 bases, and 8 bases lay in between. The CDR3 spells CATSRDGGSEAFF. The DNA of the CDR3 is TGTGCCACCAGCAGAGATGGTGGCTCTGAAGCTTTCTTT.

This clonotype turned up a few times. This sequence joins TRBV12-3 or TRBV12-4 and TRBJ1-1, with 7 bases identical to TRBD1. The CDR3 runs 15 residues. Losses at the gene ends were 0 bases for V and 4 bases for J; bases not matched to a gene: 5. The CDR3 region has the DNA TGTGCCAGCAGTTTAGCGCCGACAGGGTTCACTGAAGCTTTCTTT. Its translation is CASSLAPTGFTEAFF.

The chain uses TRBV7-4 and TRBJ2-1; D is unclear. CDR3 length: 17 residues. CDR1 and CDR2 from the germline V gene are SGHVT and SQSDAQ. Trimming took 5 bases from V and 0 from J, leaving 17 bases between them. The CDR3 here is CASSTCLRPSSYNEQFF. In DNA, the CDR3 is TGTGCCAGCAGCACTTGCCTAAGGCCGAGCTCCTACAATGAGCAGTTCTTC.

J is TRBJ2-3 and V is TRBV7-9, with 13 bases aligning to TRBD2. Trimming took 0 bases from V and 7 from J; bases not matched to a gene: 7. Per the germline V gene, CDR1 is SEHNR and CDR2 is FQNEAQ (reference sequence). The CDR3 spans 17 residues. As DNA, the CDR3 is TGTGCCAGCAGCTTAGCCGGACTAGCGGGAGCGCCGAATACGCAGTATTTT. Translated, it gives CASSLAGLAGAPNTQYF.

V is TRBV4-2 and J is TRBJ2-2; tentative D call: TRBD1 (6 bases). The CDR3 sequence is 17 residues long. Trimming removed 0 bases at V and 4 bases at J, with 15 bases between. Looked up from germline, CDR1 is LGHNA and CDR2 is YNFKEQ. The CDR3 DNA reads TGTGCCAGCAGCCAAGATTGGGCAGGGGAGATCACCGGGGAGCTGTTTTTT. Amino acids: CASSQDWAGEITGELFF.

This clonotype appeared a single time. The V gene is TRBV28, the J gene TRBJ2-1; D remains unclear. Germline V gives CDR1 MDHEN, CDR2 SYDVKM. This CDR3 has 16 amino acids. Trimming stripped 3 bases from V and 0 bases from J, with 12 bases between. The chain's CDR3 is CASSFTSYYSYNEQFF. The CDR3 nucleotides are TGTGCCAGCAGTTTTACGTCCTACTACTCCTACAATGAGCAGTTCTTC.

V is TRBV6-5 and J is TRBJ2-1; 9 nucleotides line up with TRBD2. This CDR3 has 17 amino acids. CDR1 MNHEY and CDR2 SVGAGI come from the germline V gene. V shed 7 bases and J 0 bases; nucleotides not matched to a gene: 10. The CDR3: CASNRGTSRSSYNEQFF. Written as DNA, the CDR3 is TGTGCCAGCAATAGGGGGACTAGCAGAAGCTCCTACAATGAGCAGTTCTTC.

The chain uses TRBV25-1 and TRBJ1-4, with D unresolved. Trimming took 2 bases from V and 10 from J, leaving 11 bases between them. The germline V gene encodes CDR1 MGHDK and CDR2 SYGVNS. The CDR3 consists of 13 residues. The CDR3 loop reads CASSEPAPRKLFF. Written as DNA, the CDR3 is TGTGCCAGCAGTGAACCAGCGCCCAGAAAACTGTTTTTT. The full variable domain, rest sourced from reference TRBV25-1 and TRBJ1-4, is EADIYQTPRYLVIGTGKKITLECSQTMGHDKMYWYQQDPGMELHLIHYSYGVNSTEKGDLSSESTVSRIRTEHFPLTLESARPSHTSQYLCASSEPAPRKLFFGSGTQLSVL.

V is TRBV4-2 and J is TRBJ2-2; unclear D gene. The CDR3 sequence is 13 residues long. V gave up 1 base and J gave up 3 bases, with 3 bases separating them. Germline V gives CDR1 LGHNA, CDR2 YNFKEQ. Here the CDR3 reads CASSQGYTGELFF. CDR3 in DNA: TGTGCCAGCAGCCAAGGGTACACCGGGGAGCTGTTTTTT.

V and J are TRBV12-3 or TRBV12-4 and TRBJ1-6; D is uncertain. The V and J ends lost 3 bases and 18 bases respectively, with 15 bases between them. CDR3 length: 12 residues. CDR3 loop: CASSLEVAIRHF. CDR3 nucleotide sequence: TGTGCCAGCAGTTTGGAAGTTGCAATCCGCCACTTT.

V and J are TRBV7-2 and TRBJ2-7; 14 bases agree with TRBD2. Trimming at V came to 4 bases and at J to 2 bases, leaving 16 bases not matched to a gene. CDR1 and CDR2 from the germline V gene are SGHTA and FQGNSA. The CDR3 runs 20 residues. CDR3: CASSSGLAGDSHSSPYEQYF. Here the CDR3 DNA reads TGTGCCAGCAGCTCGGGACTAGCGGGAGATTCTCATAGTTCCCCCTACGAGCAGTACTTC.